The 18 T cell receptor beta chains below all came from one sample that was sequenced in a study of radiotherapy plus CTLA-4 blockade in lung cancer. Measured with immunoSEQ multiplex PCR; TCRdb has only the in-frame clones, and not every one. This sample has fewer than 140,000 clones, with 70% to 90% found just once. The material was peripheral blood, obtained from a patient treated with radiotherapy plus ipilimumab. These receptors all come from a human donor with non-small cell lung cancer that progressed on radiotherapy plus ipilimumab. Some clones in this sample may be carry-over from other donors' samples.

The rearrangement links TRBV5-5 to TRBJ1-4, with 10 bases identical to TRBD1. The CDR3 sequence is 15 residues long. The trim removed 0 bases at V and 10 bases at J, leaving 6 bases unmatched. Germline CDR1 and CDR2: SGHKS and YYEKEE (reference sequence). For the CDR3, the DNA is TGTGCCAGCAGCTTGGCAGTGACAGGGGGCGTAAAACTGTTTTTT. Translation: CASSLAVTGGVKLFF.

CDR3 sequence (DNA): TGTGCCAGCTCACCAGGGACAGGGGCGACCGGGGAGCTGTTTTTT. Translation: CASSPGTGATGELFF. The gene calls are TRBV18 and TRBJ2-2; 10 positions match TRBD1. The CDR3 extends over 15 amino acids. Trimming cost V 2 bases and J 5 bases; bases outside gene matches: 2. Germline V gene lookup returns CDR1 KGHSH and CDR2 LQKENI.

V is TRBV5-6 and J is TRBJ2-3, with D unresolved. V was shortened by 2 bases and J by 0 bases, with 7 bases between the two germline ends. Germline CDR1 SGHDT, CDR2 YYEEEE. This CDR3 comprises 14 residues. CDR3 protein: CASSFGPSTDTQYF. The DNA for the CDR3 is TGTGCCAGCAGCTTCGGACCTAGCACAGATACGCAGTATTTT.

This clone has more than one count but fewer than ten. The genes are TRBV5-1 and TRBJ1-1; the match to TRBD1 covers 11 bases. With 4 bases clipped from V and 3 bases from J, the junction kept 5 bases outside the gene matches. The germline gives CDR1 SGHRS, CDR2 YFSETQ. The CDR3 is made up of 15 amino acids. Here the CDR3 reads CASSTGQGGDTEAFF. The DNA of the CDR3 is TGCGCCAGCAGCACGGGACAGGGGGGAGACACTGAAGCTTTCTTT.

The chain links TRBV7-8 to TRBJ1-3, with no clear D. The germline gives CDR1 SGHVS, CDR2 FQNEAQ. The length of the CDR3 is 18 residues. V was pared by 2 bases and J by 0 bases, with 17 bases between. CDR3 sequence: CASSLIPDRISSGNTIYF. The CDR3 DNA reads as TGTGCCAGCAGCTTAATCCCTGATCGGATTAGCTCTGGAAACACCATATATTTT.

The rearrangement links TRBV7-2 to TRBJ2-4, with D possibly called TRBD1 or TRBD2 (5 bases each). The CDR3 loop spans 13 amino acids. V lost 10 bases and J 1 base, leaving 11 bases between the germline ends. CDR1 and CDR2 from the germline V gene are SGHTA and FQGNSA. For the CDR3, the DNA is TGTGCCACCGGCAGGGAGGCCAAAAACATTCAGTACTTC. The encoded protein is CATGREAKNIQYF.

The chain links TRBV5-4 to TRBJ2-2; no clear D. The CDR3 contains 14 residues. V was pared by 1 base and J by 1 base, with 5 bases between. The germline CDR1 and CDR2 sequences are SGHNT and YYREEE (reference sequence). The CDR3 bases are TGTGCCAGCAGCTTGTGGAGGAACACCGGGGAGCTGTTTTTT. Translating it yields CASSLWRNTGELFF.

V usage is TRBV18 and J usage is TRBJ1-5; D may be TRBD1 (5 bases). Germline-derived CDR1 and CDR2 are KGHSH and LQKENI. V lost 5 bases, J lost 5 bases, and 10 bases lay in between. CDR3 length equals 13 residues. DNA for the CDR3: TGTGCCAGCTCAGGTTGGGGGGATCAGCCCCAGCATTTT. It specifies CASSGWGDQPQHF. The whole variable domain, filled in from reference TRBV18 and TRBJ1-5, reads NAGVMQNPRHLVRRRGQEARLRCSPMKGHSHVYWYRQLPEEGLKFMVYLQKENIIDESGMPKERFSAEFPKEGPSILRIQQVVRGDSAAYFCASSGWGDQPQHFGDGTRLSIL.

The rearrangement links TRBV7-2 to TRBJ1-3; D might be TRBD1 (5 bases). Germline V lookup: CDR1 SGHTA, CDR2 FQGNSA. The germline V and J ends were trimmed by 3 bases and 0 bases, with 15 bases remaining between them. The CDR3 loop spans 17 amino acids. The chain's CDR3 is CASSFVGTPSSGNTIYF. CDR3 bases: TGTGCCAGCAGCTTCGTTGGGACTCCCTCCTCTGGAAACACCATATATTTT.

V gene TRBV7-3 combines with J gene TRBJ1-5; tentative D call: TRBD1 (5 bases). Germline V gene data show CDR1 as SGHTA and CDR2 as FQGTGA. This CDR3 is built from 13 residues. V lost 5 bases and J 4 bases, leaving 9 bases between the germline ends. CDR3 region: CASSADINQPQHF. The CDR3 nucleotides are TGTGCCAGCAGCGCGGACATTAATCAGCCCCAGCATTTT.

The CDR3 region is CASSFRQGPNYGYTF. In DNA, the CDR3 is TGTGCCAGCAGCTTTCGACAGGGGCCGAACTATGGCTACACCTTC. The rearrangement links TRBV11-2 to TRBJ1-2; 8 bases map to TRBD1. In germline, CDR1 is SGHAT, CDR2 FQNNGV. V trimming: 3 bases; J trimming: 2 bases; junction bases outside the gene matches: 5. This CDR3 spans 15 amino acids.

CDR3 nucleotide sequence: TGTGCCAGCAGTTACGTGGGACAGGGCAATGAAAAACTGTTTTTT. This sequence encodes CASSYVGQGNEKLFF. This chain connects TRBV6-6 to TRBJ1-4, with 9 bases lining up with TRBD1. The ends lost 2 bases at V and 5 bases at J; junction bases unmatched: 3. CDR3 length: 15 amino acids. In germline, CDR1 is MNHNY, CDR2 SVGAGI (reference sequence).

V usage is TRBV4-1 and J usage is TRBJ2-7; D tentatively fits TRBD1 or TRBD2 (5 bases each). The CDR3 runs to 15 residues. CDR1 and CDR2 (germline): MGHRA, YSYEKL. The V end lost 4 bases, the J end lost 4 bases, and 17 bases lay between the germline ends. The CDR3 DNA follows: TGCGCCAGCAGCCGTACCCGGGACGGTTGGTACGAGCAGTACTTC. Translated, it gives CASSRTRDGWYEQYF.

The CDR3, as DNA: TGTGCCACCGGTCCCAGGACTGCCTACGAGCAGTACTTC. Amino acid sequence: CATGPRTAYEQYF. The V and J genes are TRBV15 and TRBJ2-7; D is perhaps TRBD2 (5 bases). V dropped 8 bases and J dropped 2 bases, with 13 bases sitting between them. The CDR3 covers 13 residues. Germline CDR1 LNHNV, CDR2 YYDKDF (reference sequence).

The V call is TRBV4-2, the J call TRBJ2-2; possibly TRBD1 for D (6 bases). The CDR3 extends over 14 amino acids. V shed 1 base and J shed 11 bases, with 14 bases lying between them. Germline CDR1 is LGHNA and CDR2 is YNFKEQ. Here the CDR3 reads CASSQANTGTELFF. The CDR3 DNA sequence: TGTGCCAGCAGCCAAGCTAACACTGGGACAGAGCTGTTTTTT.

This chain links TRBV5-4 with TRBJ2-7; 8 positions agree with TRBD1. J gave up 3 bases and V 1 base, and 6 bases lay outside the gene matches. This CDR3 has 15 residues. Germline V lookup: CDR1 SGHNT, CDR2 YYREEE (reference sequence). CDR3 residues: CASSLFQGASYEQYF. In DNA form, the CDR3 reads TGTGCCAGCAGCTTGTTTCAGGGGGCAAGCTACGAGCAGTACTTC. Together with reference TRBV5-4 and TRBJ2-7, the CDR3 gives the full variable domain: ETGVTQSPTHLIKTRGQQVTLRCSSQSGHNTVSWYQQALGQGPQFIFQYYREEENGRGNFPPRFSGLQFPNYSSELNVNALELDDSALYLCASSLFQGASYEQYFGPGTRLTVT.

V and J are TRBV19 and TRBJ1-5; TRBD1 agrees at 7 bases. Germline values: CDR1 LNHDA, CDR2 SQIVND (reference sequence). V was pared by 7 bases and J by 6 bases, with 12 bases of the junction left unmatched. The CDR3 sequence is 15 residues long. The CDR3 bases are TGTGCCAGTACCCTTAGACAGGGCGCTTTTCAGCCCCAGCATTTT. Protein sequence: CASTLRQGAFQPQHF.

This chain connects TRBV4-3 to TRBJ2-7; 8 bases are shared with TRBD2. This CDR3 has 16 amino acids. CDR1 and CDR2 (germline): LGHNA, YSLEER. V was pared by 2 bases and J by 3 bases, with 9 bases of the junction left unmatched. The CDR3 region has the DNA TGCGCCAGCAGCCAATCGCCCGGCGGGGGGCTCTACGAGCAGTACTTC. Its translation: CASSQSPGGGLYEQYF.